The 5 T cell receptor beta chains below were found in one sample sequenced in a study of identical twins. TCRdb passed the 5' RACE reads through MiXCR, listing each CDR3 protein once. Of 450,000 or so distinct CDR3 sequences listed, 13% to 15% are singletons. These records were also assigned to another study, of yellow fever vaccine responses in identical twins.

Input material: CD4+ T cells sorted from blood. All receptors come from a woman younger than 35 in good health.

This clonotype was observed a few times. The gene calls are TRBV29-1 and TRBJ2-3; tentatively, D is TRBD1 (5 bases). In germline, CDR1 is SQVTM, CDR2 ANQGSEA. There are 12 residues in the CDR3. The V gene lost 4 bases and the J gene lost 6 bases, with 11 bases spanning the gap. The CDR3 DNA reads TGCAGCGTTGTCAAACAGGCGGATACGCAGTATTTT. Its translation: CSVVKQADTQYF.

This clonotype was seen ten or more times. The CDR3 sequence is CASSIGQGVEQYF. The DNA for the CDR3 is TGTGCCAGCAGTATAGGACAGGGGGTCGAGCAGTACTTC. The chain employs TRBV12-3 or TRBV12-4 and TRBJ2-7, with TRBD1 matching 10 bases. V gave up 5 bases and J gave up 6 bases; unmatched junction bases: 4. CDR3 length equals 13 residues.

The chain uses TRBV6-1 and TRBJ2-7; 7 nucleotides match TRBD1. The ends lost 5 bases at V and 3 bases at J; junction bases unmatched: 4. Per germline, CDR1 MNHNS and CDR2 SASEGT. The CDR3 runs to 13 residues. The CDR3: CASSRTGHYEQYF. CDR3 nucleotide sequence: TGTGCCAGCAGTAGGACAGGCCACTACGAGCAGTACTTC.

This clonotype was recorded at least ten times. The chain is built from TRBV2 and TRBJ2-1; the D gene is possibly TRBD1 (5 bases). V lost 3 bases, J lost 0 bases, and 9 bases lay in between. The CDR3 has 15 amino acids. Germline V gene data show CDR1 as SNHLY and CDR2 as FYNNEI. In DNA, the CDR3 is TGTGCCAGCAGTGAGACAGTGAGCTCCTACAATGAGCAGTTCTTC. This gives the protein CASSETVSSYNEQFF.

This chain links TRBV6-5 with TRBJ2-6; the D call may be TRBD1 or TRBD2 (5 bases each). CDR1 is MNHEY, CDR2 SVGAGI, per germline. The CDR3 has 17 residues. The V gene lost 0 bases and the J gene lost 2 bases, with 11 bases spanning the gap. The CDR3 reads CASSYSGRDAGANVLTF. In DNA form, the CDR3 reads TGTGCCAGCAGTTACTCCGGCAGGGACGCTGGGGCCAACGTCCTGACTTTC.